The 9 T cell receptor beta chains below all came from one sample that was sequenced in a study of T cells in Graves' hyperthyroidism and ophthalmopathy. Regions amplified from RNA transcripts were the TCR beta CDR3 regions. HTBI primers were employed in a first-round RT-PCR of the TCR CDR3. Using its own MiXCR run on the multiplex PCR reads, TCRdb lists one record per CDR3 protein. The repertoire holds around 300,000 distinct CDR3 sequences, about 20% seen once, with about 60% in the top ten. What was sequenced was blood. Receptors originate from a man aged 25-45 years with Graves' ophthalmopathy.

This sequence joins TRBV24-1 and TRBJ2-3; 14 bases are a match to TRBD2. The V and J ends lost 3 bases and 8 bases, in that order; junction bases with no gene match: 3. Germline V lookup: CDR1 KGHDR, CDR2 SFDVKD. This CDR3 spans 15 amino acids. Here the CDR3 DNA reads TGTGCCACCAGTGATCTCGGGACTAGCGGGAGTACGCAGTATTTT. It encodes CATSDLGTSGSTQYF.

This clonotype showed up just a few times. The DNA of the CDR3 is TGTGCCAGCAGCTTCAATCGGGGAATCACCGAGCAGTACTTC. Amino acid sequence: CASSFNRGITEQYF. V gene TRBV13 combines with J gene TRBJ2-7; D may be TRBD2 (5 bases). The CDR3 runs to 14 residues. Trimming stripped 3 bases from V and 6 bases from J, with 15 bases between. Per the germline V gene, CDR1 is PRHDT and CDR2 is FYEKMQ (reference sequence).

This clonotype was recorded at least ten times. The CDR3 nucleotides read TGTGCCAGCAGTTTCAAGCCCTCCTACGAGCAGTACTTC. Its protein is CASSFKPSYEQYF. This rearrangement joins TRBV27 to TRBJ2-7; D ambiguous. Trimming took off 3 bases at V and 0 bases at J, with 6 bases between the two ends. Germline loops: CDR1 MNHEY, CDR2 SMNVEV (reference sequence). This CDR3 has 13 amino acids.

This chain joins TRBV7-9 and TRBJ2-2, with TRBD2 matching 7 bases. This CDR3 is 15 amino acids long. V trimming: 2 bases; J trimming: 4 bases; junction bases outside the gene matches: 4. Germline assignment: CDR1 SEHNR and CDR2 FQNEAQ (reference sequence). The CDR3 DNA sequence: TGTGCCAGCAGCTTATCGGCGGGAGTCACCGGGGAGCTGTTTTTT. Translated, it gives CASSLSAGVTGELFF.

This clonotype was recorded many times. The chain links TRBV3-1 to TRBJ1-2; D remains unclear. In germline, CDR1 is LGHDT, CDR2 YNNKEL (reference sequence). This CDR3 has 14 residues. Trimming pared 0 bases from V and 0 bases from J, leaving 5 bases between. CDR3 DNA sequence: TGTGCCAGCAGCCAAGAGTCGACTAACTATGGCTACACCTTC. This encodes CASSQESTNYGYTF. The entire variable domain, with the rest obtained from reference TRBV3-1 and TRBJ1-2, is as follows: DTAVSQTPKYLVTQMGNDKSIKCEQNLGHDTMYWYKQDSKKFLKIMFSYNNKELIINETVPNRFSPKSPDKAHLNLHINSLELGDSAVYFCASSQESTNYGYTFGSGTRLTVV.

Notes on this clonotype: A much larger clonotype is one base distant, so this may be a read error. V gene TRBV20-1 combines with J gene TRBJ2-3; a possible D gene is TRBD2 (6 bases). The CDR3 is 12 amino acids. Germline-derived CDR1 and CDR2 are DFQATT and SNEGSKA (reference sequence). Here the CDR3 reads CSASTSTETQYF. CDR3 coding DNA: TGCAGTGCTAGTACTAGCACAGAAACGCAGTATTTT.

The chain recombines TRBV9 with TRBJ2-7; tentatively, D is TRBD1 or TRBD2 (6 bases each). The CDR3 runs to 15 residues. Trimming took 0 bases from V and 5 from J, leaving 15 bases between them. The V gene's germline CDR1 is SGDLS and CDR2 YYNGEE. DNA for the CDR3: TGTGCCAGCAGCGTAGAGGCAGGGGACTTCAACGAGCAGTACTTC. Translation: CASSVEAGDFNEQYF.

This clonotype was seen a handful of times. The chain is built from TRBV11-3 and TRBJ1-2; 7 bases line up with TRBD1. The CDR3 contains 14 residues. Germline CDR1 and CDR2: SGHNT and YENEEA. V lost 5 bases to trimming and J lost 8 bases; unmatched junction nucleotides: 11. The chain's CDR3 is CASSTGQTGAGYTF. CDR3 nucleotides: TGTGCCAGCAGCACGGGACAGACTGGCGCGGGCTACACCTTC.

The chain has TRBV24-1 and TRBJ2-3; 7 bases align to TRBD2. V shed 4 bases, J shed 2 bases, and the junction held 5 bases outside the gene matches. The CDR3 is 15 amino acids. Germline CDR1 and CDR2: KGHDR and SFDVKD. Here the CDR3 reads CATSDERDLTDTQYF. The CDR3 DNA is TGTGCCACCAGTGACGAGCGGGACCTCACAGATACGCAGTATTTT.